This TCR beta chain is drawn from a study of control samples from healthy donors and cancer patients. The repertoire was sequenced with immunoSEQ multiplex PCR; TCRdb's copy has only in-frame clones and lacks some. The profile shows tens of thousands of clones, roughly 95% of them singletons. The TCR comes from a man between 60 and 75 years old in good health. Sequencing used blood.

CDR3 in amino acids: CASKGYQKYNEQFF. The CDR3 DNA reads as TGTGCCAGCAAGGGGTATCAGAAGTACAATGAGCAGTTCTTC. The chain is built from TRBV6-5 and TRBJ2-1, with a weak D call TRBD1 (5 bases). Trimming shortened V by 7 bases and J by 4 bases, and 14 bases separated the two germline ends. The length of the CDR3 is 14 residues. Germline CDR1 MNHEY, CDR2 SVGAGI.